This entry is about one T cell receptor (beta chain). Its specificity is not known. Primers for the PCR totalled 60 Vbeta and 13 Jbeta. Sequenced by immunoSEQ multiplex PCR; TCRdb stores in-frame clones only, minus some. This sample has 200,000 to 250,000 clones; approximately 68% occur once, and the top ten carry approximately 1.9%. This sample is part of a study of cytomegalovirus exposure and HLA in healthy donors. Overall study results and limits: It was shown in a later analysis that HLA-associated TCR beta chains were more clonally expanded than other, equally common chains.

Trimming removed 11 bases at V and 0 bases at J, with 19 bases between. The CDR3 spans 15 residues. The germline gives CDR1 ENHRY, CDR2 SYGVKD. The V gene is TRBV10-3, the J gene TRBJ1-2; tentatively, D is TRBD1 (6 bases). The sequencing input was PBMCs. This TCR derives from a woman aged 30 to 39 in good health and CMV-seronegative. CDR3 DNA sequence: TGTGCCTTCTCGGACAGAGCCTTTACTAACTATGGCTACACCTTC. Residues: CAFSDRAFTNYGYTF.